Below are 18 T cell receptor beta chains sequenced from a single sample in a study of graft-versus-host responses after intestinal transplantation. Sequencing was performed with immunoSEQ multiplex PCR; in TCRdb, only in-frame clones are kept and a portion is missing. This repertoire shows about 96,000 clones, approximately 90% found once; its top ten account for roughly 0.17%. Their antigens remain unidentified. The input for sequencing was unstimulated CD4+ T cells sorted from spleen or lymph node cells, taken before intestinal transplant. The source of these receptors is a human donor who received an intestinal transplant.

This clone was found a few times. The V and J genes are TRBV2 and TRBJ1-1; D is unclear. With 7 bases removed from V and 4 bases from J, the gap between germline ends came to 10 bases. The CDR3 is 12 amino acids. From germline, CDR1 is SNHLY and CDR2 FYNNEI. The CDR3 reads CASNSGGTEAFF. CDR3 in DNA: TGTGCCAGCAACAGTGGAGGCACTGAAGCTTTCTTT.

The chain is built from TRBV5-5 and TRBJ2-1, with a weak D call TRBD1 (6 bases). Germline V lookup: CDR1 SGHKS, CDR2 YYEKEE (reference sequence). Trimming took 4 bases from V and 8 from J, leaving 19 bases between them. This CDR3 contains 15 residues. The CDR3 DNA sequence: TGTGCCAGCAGCCCGACAGGTTCTTCAATCCATGAGCAGTTCTTC. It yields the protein CASSPTGSSIHEQFF.

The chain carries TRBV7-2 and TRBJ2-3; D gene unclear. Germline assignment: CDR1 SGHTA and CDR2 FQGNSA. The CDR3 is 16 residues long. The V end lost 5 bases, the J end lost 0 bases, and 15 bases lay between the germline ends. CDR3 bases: TGTGCCAGCAGCCCAAACCACTTGCGCAGCACAGATACGCAGTATTTT. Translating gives CASSPNHLRSTDTQYF.

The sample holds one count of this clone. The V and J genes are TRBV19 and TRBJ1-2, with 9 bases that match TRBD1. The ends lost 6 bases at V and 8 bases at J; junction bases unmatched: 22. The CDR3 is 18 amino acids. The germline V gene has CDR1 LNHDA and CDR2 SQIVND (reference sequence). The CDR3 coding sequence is TGTGCCAGTAGAGGGCCCTTACCGGGACAGGGCGCCACGGAAGGCTACACCTTC. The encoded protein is CASRGPLPGQGATEGYTF.

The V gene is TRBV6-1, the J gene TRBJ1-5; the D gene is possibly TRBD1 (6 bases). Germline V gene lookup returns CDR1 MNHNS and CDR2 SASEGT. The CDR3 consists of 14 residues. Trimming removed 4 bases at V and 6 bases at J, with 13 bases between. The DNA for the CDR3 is TGTGCCAGCAGTGGGAGGGGGGGTACTCAGCCCCAGCATTTT. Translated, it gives CASSGRGGTQPQHF.

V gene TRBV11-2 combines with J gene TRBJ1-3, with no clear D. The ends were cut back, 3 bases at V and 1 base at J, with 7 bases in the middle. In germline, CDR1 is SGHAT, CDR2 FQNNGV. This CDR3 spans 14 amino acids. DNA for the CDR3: TGTGCCAGCAGCTTGGGCTATTCTGGAAACACCATATATTTT. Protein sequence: CASSLGYSGNTIYF. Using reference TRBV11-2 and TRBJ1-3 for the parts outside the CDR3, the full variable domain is EAGVAQSPRYKIIEKRQSVAFWCNPISGHATLYWYQQILGQGPKLLIQFQNNGVVDDSQLPKDRFSAERLKGVDSTLKIQPAKLEDSAVYLCASSLGYSGNTIYFGEGSWLTVV.

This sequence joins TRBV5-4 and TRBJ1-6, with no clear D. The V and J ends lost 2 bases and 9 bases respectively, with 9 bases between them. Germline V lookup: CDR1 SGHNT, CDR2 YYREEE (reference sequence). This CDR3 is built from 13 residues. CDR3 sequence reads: CASSFGEGSPLHF. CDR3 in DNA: TGTGCCAGCAGCTTCGGGGAGGGTTCACCCCTCCACTTT.

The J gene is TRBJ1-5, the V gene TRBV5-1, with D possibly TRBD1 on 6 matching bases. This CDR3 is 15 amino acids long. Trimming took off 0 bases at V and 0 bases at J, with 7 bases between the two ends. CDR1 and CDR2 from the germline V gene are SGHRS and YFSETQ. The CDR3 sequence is CASSLGQDSNQPQHF. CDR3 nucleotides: TGCGCCAGCAGCTTGGGACAGGATAGCAATCAGCCCCAGCATTTT.

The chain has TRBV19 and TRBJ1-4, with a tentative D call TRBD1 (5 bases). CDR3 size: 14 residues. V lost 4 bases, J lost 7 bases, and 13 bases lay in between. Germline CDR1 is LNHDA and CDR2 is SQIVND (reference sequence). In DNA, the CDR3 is TGTGCCAGTAGTACCTCATCGACAGTTGAAAAACTGTTTTTT. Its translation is CASSTSSTVEKLFF.

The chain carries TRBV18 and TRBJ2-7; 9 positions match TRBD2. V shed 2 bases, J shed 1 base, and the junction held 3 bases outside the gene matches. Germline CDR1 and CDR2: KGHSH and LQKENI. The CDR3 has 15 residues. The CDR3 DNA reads TGTGCCAGCTCACCAGCCAGCGGGAGGTCCTACGAGCAGTACTTC. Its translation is CASSPASGRSYEQYF.

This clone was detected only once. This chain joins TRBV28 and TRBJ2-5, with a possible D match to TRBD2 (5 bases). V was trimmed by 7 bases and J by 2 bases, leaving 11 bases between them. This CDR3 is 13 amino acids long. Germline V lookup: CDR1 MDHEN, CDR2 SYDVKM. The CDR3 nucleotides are TGTGCCAGCATCGAGGGTCGTCAAGAGACCCAGTACTTC. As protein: CASIEGRQETQYF.

The CDR3, as DNA: TGTGCCAGCAGTCTACCGGGGGACAGACGAGCTTTCTTT. Protein sequence: CASSLPGDRRAFF. The rearrangement uses TRBV6-1 and TRBJ1-1; 7 positions agree with TRBD1. In germline, CDR1 is MNHNS, CDR2 SASEGT. The trim removed 5 bases at V and 10 bases at J, leaving 10 bases unmatched. This CDR3 contains 13 residues.

In DNA form, the CDR3 reads TGTGCCAGCAGCTTTTCCAGGGTCGGTCAGCCCCAGCATTTT. Translating it yields CASSFSRVGQPQHF. The chain links TRBV7-9 to TRBJ1-5, with D perhaps TRBD1 (5 bases). This CDR3 is built from 14 residues. CDR1 and CDR2 (germline): SEHNR, FQNEAQ (reference sequence). V was shortened by 3 bases and J by 6 bases, with 12 bases between the two germline ends.

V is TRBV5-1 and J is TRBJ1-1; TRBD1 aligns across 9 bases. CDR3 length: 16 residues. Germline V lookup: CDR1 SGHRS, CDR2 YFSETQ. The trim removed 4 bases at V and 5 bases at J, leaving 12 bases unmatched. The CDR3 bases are TGCGCCAGCAGCGCAACCTTAACAGGGGGCGCGACTGAAGCTTTCTTT. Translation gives CASSATLTGGATEAFF.

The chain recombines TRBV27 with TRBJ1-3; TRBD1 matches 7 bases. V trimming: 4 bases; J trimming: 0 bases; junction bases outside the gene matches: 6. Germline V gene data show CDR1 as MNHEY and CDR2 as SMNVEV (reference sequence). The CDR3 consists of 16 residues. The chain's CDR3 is CASSSKDRASGNTIYF. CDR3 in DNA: TGTGCCAGCAGTTCAAAAGACAGGGCCTCTGGAAACACCATATATTTT.

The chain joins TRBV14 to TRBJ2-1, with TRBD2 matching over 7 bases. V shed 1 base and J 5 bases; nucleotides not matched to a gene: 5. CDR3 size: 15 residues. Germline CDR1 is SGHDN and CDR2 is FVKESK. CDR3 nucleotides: TGTGCCAGCAGCCAAGTTCTAGCGGCCAACAATGAGCAGTTCTTC. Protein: CASSQVLAANNEQFF.

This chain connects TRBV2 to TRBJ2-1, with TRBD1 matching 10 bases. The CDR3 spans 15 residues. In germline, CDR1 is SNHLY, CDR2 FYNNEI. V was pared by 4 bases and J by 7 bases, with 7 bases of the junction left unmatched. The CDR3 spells CASSVRQGARNEQFF. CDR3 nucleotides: TGTGCCAGCAGTGTGCGACAGGGGGCGCGGAATGAGCAGTTCTTC.

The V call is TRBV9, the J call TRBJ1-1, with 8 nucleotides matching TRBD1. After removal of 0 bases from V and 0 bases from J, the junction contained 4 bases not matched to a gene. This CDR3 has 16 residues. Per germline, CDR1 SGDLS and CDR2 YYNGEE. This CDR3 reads CASSVGTGRVNTEAFF. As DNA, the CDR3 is TGTGCCAGCAGCGTAGGGACAGGGCGGGTGAACACTGAAGCTTTCTTT. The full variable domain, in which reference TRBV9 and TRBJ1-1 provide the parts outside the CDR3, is DSGVTQTPKHLITATGQRVTLRCSPRSGDLSVYWYQQSLDQGLQFLIQYYNGEERAKGNILERFSAQQFPDLHSELNLSSLELGDSALYFCASSVGTGRVNTEAFFGQGTRLTVV.